This T cell receptor beta chain was found in a study of CD8 T cells in ankylosing spondylitis. Study-wide findings and caveats: Disease-linked clones were reportedly significantly enriched in matched ankylosing spondylitis synovial fluid. Seemingly distinctive of ankylosing spondylitis blood was a TCR beta motif formed by eight highly homologous variants.

Worth noting for this clonotype: Its specificity is unknown.

Researchers built TCR beta libraries using quantitative 5'-RACE with molecular barcodes. TCRdb used MiXCR to reprocess the 5' RACE reads, holding one entry per CDR3 protein. Among tens of thousands of distinct CDR3 sequences listed, around 26% were seen once. CDR1 is MNHNY and CDR2 is SVGAGI in the germline V gene (reference sequence). Trimming shortened V by 2 bases and J by 9 bases, and 11 bases separated the two germline ends. This CDR3 has 12 residues. The rearrangement joins TRBV6-6 to TRBJ2-7; D possibly matches TRBD1 or TRBD2 (5 bases each). This TCR was sampled from a male donor with ankylosing spondylitis or in good health (not recorded which). Sequencing input: blood, either unsorted or a sorted T cell fraction (not recorded which). CDR3 loop: CASSYRGPGQYF. CDR3 in DNA: TGTGCCAGCAGTTACCGGGGACCCGGGCAGTACTTC.